Detailed here is one T cell receptor beta chain. What it binds is not known. This entry belongs to a study of blood T cells in healthy people across ages. Then a second PCR, running roughly 7 to 11 cycles, was carried out with a sample-barcoded 5' primer and a J-beta primer mix. In TCRdb, the 5' RACE reads were re-called with MiXCR into one record per CDR3 protein. The sample has some 1,800,000 distinct CDR3 sequences, approximately 40% seen once; the top ten hold under 25%. CDR3 length: 17 amino acids. Unmatched junction bases numbered 5, after V lost 3 bases and J lost 0 bases. CDR1 LGHNA and CDR2 YSLEER come from the germline V gene. General study findings and limits: In older individuals, TCR beta diversity per million T cells was lower, falling roughly linearly with age.

The sequenced sample consisted of blood. The chain carries TRBV4-3 and TRBJ2-4, with 10 bases that match TRBD1. This TCR derives from a human donor in good health. CDR3 in amino acids: CASSQGTGVEAKNIQYF. In DNA, the CDR3 is TGCGCCAGCAGCCAGGGGACAGGGGTCGAAGCCAAAAACATTCAGTACTTC.